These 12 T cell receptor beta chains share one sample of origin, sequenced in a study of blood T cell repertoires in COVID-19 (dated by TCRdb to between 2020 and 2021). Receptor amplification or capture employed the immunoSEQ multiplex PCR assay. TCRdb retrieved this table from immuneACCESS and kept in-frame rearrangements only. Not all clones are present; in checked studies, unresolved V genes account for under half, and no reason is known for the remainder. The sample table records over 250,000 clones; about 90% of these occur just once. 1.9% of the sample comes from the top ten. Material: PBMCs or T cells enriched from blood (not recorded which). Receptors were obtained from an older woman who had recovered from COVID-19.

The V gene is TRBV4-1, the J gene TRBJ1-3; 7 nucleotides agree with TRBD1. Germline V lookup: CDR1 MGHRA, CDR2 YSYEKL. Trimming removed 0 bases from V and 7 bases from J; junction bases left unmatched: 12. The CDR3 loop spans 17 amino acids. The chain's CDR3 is CASSQDGRTGVFNTIYF. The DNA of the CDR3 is TGCGCCAGCAGCCAAGATGGGAGGACAGGAGTTTTCAACACCATATATTTT.

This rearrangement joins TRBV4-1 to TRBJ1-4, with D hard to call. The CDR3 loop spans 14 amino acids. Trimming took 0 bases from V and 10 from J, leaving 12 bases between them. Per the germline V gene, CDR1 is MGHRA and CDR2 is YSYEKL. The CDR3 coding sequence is TGCGCCAGCAGCCAAGACGAAGTGTTCGGAAAACTGTTTTTT. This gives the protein CASSQDEVFGKLFF.

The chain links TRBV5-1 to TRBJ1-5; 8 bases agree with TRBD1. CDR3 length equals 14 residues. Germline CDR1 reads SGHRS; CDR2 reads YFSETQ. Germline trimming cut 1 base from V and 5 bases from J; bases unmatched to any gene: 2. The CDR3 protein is CASSLSQGDQPQHF. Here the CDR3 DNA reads TGCGCCAGCAGCTTGTCACAGGGGGATCAGCCCCAGCATTTT.

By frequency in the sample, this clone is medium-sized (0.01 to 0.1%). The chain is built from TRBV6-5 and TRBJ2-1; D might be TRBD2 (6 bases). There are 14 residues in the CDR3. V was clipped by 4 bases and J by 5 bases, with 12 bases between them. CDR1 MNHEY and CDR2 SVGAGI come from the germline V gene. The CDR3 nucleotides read TGTGCCAGCAGTTCAGGACTAACCCACAATGAGCAGTTCTTC. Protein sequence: CASSSGLTHNEQFF.

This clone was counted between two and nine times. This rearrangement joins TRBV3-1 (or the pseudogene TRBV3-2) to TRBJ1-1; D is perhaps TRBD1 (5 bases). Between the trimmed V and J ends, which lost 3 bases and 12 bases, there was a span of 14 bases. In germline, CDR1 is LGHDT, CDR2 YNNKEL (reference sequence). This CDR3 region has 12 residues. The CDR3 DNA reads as TGTGCCAGCAGCCACCCGGGGGGGTGGACTTTCTTT. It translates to CASSHPGGWTFF.

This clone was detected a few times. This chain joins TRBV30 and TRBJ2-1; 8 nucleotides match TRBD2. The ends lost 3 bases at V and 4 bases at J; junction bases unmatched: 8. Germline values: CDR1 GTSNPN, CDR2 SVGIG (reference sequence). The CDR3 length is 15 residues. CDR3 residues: CAWRGEREGYNEQFF. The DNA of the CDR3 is TGTGCCTGGAGGGGTGAACGGGAGGGTTACAATGAGCAGTTCTTC.

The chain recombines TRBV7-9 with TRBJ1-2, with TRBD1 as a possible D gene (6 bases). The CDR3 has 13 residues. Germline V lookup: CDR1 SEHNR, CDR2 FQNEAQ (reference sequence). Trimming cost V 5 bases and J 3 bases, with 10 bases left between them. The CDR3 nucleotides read TGTGCCAGCAGCCCGGCAGGGGACTATGGCTACACCTTC. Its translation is CASSPAGDYGYTF.

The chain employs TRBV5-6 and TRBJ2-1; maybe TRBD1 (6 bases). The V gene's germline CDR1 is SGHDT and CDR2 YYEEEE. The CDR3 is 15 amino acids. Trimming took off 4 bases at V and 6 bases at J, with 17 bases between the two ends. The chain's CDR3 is CASSRNPGVFNEQFF. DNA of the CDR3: TGTGCCAGCAGCCGAAACCCAGGGGTCTTCAATGAGCAGTTCTTC.

The CDR3 nucleotides are TGTGCCAGCTCACCGGGACAGGGGGGAGAAAAACTGTTTTTT. This gives the protein CASSPGQGGEKLFF. V and J are TRBV18 and TRBJ1-4; 11 bases agree with TRBD1. Germline V gives CDR1 KGHSH, CDR2 LQKENI. The J segment lost 8 bases and the V segment lost 3 bases, leaving 2 bases of the junction unmatched. The CDR3 spans 14 residues.

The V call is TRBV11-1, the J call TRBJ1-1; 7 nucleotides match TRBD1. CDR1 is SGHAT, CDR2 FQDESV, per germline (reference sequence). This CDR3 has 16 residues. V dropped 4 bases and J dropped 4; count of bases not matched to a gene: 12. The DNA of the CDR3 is TGTGCCAGCAGCTCCCTCGCGACAGGGAAGACCACTGAAGCTTTCTTT. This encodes CASSSLATGKTTEAFF.

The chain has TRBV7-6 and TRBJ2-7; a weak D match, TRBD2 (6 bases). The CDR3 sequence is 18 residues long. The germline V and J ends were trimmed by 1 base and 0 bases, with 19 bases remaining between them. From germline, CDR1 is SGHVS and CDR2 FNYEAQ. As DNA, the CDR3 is TGTGCCAGCAGCTTAGTCCCTCCACAGCGGGTAATCTCCTACGAGCAGTACTTC. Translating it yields CASSLVPPQRVISYEQYF.

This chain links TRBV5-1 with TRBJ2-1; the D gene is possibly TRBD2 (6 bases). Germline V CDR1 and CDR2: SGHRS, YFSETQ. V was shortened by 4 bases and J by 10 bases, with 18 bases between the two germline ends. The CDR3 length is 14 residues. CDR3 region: CASSVTGTPQEQFF. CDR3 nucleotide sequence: TGCGCCAGCAGCGTCACCGGGACTCCCCAAGAGCAGTTCTTC.